The source of this T cell receptor (beta chain) is a study of blood T cell repertoires in COVID-19 (dated by TCRdb to 2018 to 2021). About the full investigation: Samples from collaborators originated in the United States, Italy and Spain and spanned both the acute and convalescent phases of COVID-19. The prospective study material was composed of cDNA or gDNA derived from T cells, B-cell-depleted T cells, or PBMCs. Deeply sampled blood TCRbeta repertoires from subjects exposed to, actively infected with, or recovered from COVID-19 were included in the dataset. A freely available public database, intended as a resource for researchers studying the immune response to SARS-CoV-2, is where the repertoires were released. Samples came from the ongoing ImmuneRACE study (first 160 participants) plus 1,254 subjects from 6 global collaborators. Nearly every sample came with metadata listing a de-identified subject ID, COVID-19 status, age in years and sex. Where available, HLA class I and class II types were taken from metadata supplied by the sample provider and were not determined by assay-based typing.

TCRbeta CDR3 regions were amplified from genomic DNA using the immunoSEQ Assay, a bias-controlled multiplex PCR. In the original analysis: The number of nucleated cells in each sample was estimated from the amplification of reference gene primers within the assay. To quantify the absolute abundance of each unique TCRbeta CDR3 rearrangement, sequence reads were collapsed and filtered. For each sample, productive Simpson clonality was calculated as the square root of Simpson's diversity index across productive rearrangements. TCRdb obtained this table from immuneACCESS and retained in-frame rearrangements with V and J assigned. These tables miss some clones; where compared with another copy, unresolved V genes account for less than half of the shortfall, and the remainder is unexplained. From that table come the V and J calls and clone size; the DNA was used to work out D and trimming. The sample table records some 230,000 clones; 80% to 85% of these occur just once. Clones ranked in the top ten supply roughly 4.6% of the sample.

Study-wide conclusions, independent of this receptor: The amount of clinical and demographic metadata varied by source and participant and was provided uncurated.

Samples from volunteer blood donors who had recovered from COVID-19 were contributed by a second Seattle source. Collaborating institutions collected whole blood in K2EDTA tubes following their own protocols. For TCRbeta analysis, collaborators shipped samples as frozen whole blood, isolated PBMCs, or DNA extracted from either of those sample types. With regard to this clone: Its binding antigen is unknown. Base-call qualities are not available, and no considerably larger clone is one nucleotide away.

The sequencing input was peripheral blood. The sequence was obtained from a woman aged 60-75 years who had recovered from COVID-19.

The base sequence is TGTGCCAGCAGTTACTCGAAACTAGCGGGGTACAATGAGCAGTTCTTC. The translation is CASSYSKLAGYNEQFF. Rearrangement joined TRBV6-2 or TRBV6-3 to TRBJ2-1, and 10 bases in between align with TRBD2. CDR1 MNHEY and CDR2 SVGEGT were looked up in the germline V gene. For this chain, trimming is 0 bases at the V end and 4 bases at the J end, and the number of junction bases without a gene match is 3. Its CDR3 holds 16 amino acids, cysteine through phenylalanine. Left in the record is the CDR3 DNA by itself, 48 bases read in frame from the first base.